A single sample is the source of the 24 T cell receptor beta chains below, sequenced in a study of blood T cell repertoires in COVID-19. TCRdb's copy holds only in-frame clones and misses some; the assay was immunoSEQ multiplex PCR. The sample has about 170,000 clones, roughly 86% seen once. The source material was peripheral blood. These receptors were taken from a man aged 65 to 79 with acute or convalescent COVID-19.

This clone was detected a few times. The gene calls are TRBV30 and TRBJ2-7; TRBD1 agrees at 7 bases. The CDR3 spans 15 residues. Germline V gives CDR1 GTSNPN, CDR2 SVGIG (reference sequence). V dropped 0 bases and J dropped 1; count of bases not matched to a gene: 6. The CDR3 DNA reads as TGTGCCTGGAGTGTAGGAACAGGGGCGTCCTACGAGCAGTACTTC. Translated: CAWSVGTGASYEQYF.

This chain uses TRBV12-3 or TRBV12-4 with TRBJ1-1; no clear D. The CDR3 covers 13 residues. Trimming took 1 base from V and 1 from J, leaving 4 bases between them. CDR3 DNA sequence: TGTGCCAGCAGTTTAGTACAGAACACTGAAGCTTTCTTT. It yields the protein CASSLVQNTEAFF.

V usage is TRBV19 and J usage is TRBJ1-5; 7 bases fit TRBD1. There are 12 residues in the CDR3. Germline V gene data show CDR1 as LNHDA and CDR2 as SQIVND (reference sequence). J gave up 11 bases and V 9 bases, and 10 bases lay outside the gene matches. The CDR3 DNA follows: TGTGCCAGCCGAACGACAGGGAAGGCCCAGCATTTT. Protein product: CASRTTGKAQHF.

This chain connects TRBV4-1 to TRBJ2-5; 7 nucleotides align to TRBD1. The CDR3 loop spans 16 amino acids. The junction had 13 bases not matched to a gene; V was cut back by 4 bases and J by 5 bases. Per the germline V gene, CDR1 is MGHRA and CDR2 is YSYEKL. CDR3 amino acids: CASSPTTTGSGETQYF. DNA for the CDR3: TGCGCCAGCAGCCCTACCACGACAGGGAGTGGGGAGACCCAGTACTTC.

V and J are TRBV9 and TRBJ1-4, with a weak D call TRBD1 (6 bases). V was trimmed by 2 bases and J by 2 bases, leaving 13 bases between them. Germline V lookup: CDR1 SGDLS, CDR2 YYNGEE. This CDR3 spans 16 amino acids. The CDR3 reads CASSVDSSGTNEKLFF. In nucleotides, the CDR3 is TGTGCCAGCAGCGTGGACAGTTCTGGCACTAATGAAAAACTGTTTTTT.

The sample holds one count of this clone. This chain uses TRBV19 with TRBJ1-5; 9 bases agree with TRBD1. Trimming at V came to 3 bases and at J to 4 bases, leaving 1 base not matched to a gene. The CDR3 has 14 amino acids. CDR1 LNHDA and CDR2 SQIVND come from the germline V gene (reference sequence). CDR3 sequence (DNA): TGTGCCAGTAGTATGGACAGGGGAAATCAGCCCCAGCATTTT. Translating gives CASSMDRGNQPQHF. Filled out from reference TRBV19 and TRBJ1-5, the complete variable domain reads DGGITQSPKYLFRKEGQNVTLSCEQNLNHDAMYWYRQDPGQGLRLIYYSQIVNDFQKGDIAEGYSVSREKKESFPLTVTSAQKNPTAFYLCASSMDRGNQPQHFGDGTRLSIL.

The gene calls are TRBV6-2 or TRBV6-3 and TRBJ2-5, with 9 nucleotides matching TRBD1. Losses at the gene ends were 5 bases for V and 5 bases for J; bases not matched to a gene: 6. The V gene's germline CDR1 is MNHEY and CDR2 SVGEGT. This CDR3 has 14 residues. The CDR3 nucleotides read TGTGCCAGCAGTGGAACAGGGGGCCCGGAGACCCAGTACTTC. This encodes CASSGTGGPETQYF.

A single count supports this clone. The chain employs TRBV7-9 and TRBJ1-1; maybe TRBD1 (6 bases). Trimming left V 2 bases short and J 8 bases short, with 6 bases between. The CDR3 length is 11 residues. Germline V gene lookup returns CDR1 SEHNR and CDR2 FQNEAQ (reference sequence). The chain's CDR3 is CASSLTGEAFF. The CDR3 DNA reads as TGTGCCAGCAGCTTAACAGGGGAAGCTTTCTTT.

The V and J genes are TRBV7-8 and TRBJ2-1; no clear D gene. The germline gives CDR1 SGHVS, CDR2 FQNEAQ. With 4 bases removed from V and 4 bases from J, the gap between germline ends came to 14 bases. There are 15 residues in the CDR3. DNA for the CDR3: TGTGCCAGCAGCTCCACCCTCTCGGAGTACAATGAGCAGTTCTTC. Translation gives CASSSTLSEYNEQFF.

The V call is TRBV18, the J call TRBJ2-1; 14 positions agree with TRBD2. The junction had 3 bases not matched to a gene; V was cut back by 3 bases and J by 8 bases. Germline-derived CDR1 and CDR2 are KGHSH and LQKENI. The CDR3 runs 15 residues. The chain's CDR3 is CASSPGLAGGHEQFF. The CDR3 bases are TGTGCCAGCTCACCCGGACTAGCGGGAGGACATGAGCAGTTCTTC.

The chain employs TRBV19 and TRBJ2-7; 12 bases are a match to TRBD2. CDR1 and CDR2 from the germline V gene are LNHDA and SQIVND (reference sequence). V lost 9 bases to trimming and J lost 2 bases; unmatched junction nucleotides: 8. The CDR3 is 15 amino acids. The CDR3 DNA reads TGTGCCAGCCGAGGGACTAGCGGGCCCCCCTACGAGCAGTACTTC. This gives the protein CASRGTSGPPYEQYF. Full variable domain (missing parts from reference TRBV19 and TRBJ2-7): DGGITQSPKYLFRKEGQNVTLSCEQNLNHDAMYWYRQDPGQGLRLIYYSQIVNDFQKGDIAEGYSVSREKKESFPLTVTSAQKNPTAFYLCASRGTSGPPYEQYFGPGTRLTVT.

The chain couples TRBV28 to TRBJ1-3; maybe TRBD1 (5 bases). V was cut by 7 bases and J by 4 bases, with 14 bases left in between. This CDR3 contains 14 residues. CDR1 MDHEN and CDR2 SYDVKM come from the germline V gene. The CDR3 is CASILQGYGNTIYF. CDR3 bases: TGTGCCAGCATTCTTCAGGGTTACGGAAACACCATATATTTT.

This CDR3 reads CASSQDKNTGGWNTEAFF. CDR3 coding DNA: TGTGCCAGCAGCCAAGACAAGAATACAGGGGGCTGGAACACTGAAGCTTTCTTT. The V call is TRBV3-1 (or the pseudogene TRBV3-2), the J call TRBJ1-1; 9 positions match TRBD1. The CDR3 is 18 amino acids. Germline CDR1 and CDR2: LGHDT and YNNKEL (reference sequence). The ends lost 0 bases at V and 1 base at J; junction bases unmatched: 9.

J is TRBJ2-7 and V is TRBV19; D is unclear. V lost 3 bases to trimming and J lost 3 bases, with 9 bases between them. Germline V lookup: CDR1 LNHDA, CDR2 SQIVND (reference sequence). CDR3 length: 13 residues. CDR3 sequence: CASSIKLYYEQYF. The CDR3 region has the DNA TGTGCCAGTAGTATTAAACTTTACTACGAGCAGTACTTC.

The CDR3 spells CASSTPTPGTGPEKLFF. The DNA for the CDR3 is TGTGCCAGCAGCACCCCTACCCCCGGGACAGGGCCGGAAAAACTGTTTTTT. The rearrangement links TRBV7-6 to TRBJ1-4; 9 positions match TRBD1. The CDR3 covers 17 residues. In germline, CDR1 is SGHVS, CDR2 FNYEAQ. Trimming removed 5 bases from V and 8 bases from J; junction bases left unmatched: 15.

The chain is built from TRBV6-5 and TRBJ1-1, with 7 bases that match TRBD1. The CDR3 extends over 13 amino acids. Germline lookup yields CDR1 MNHEY and CDR2 SVGAGI. The V gene end was trimmed by 7 bases and the J gene end by 9 bases; junction bases not matched to a gene: 11. The CDR3 nucleotides read TGTGCCAGCACCCCACCCGAGGGGGCGAAAGCTTTCTTT. Its protein is CASTPPEGAKAFF.

CDR3 DNA sequence: TGCAGCTTTACACTGGGAGCGGCAGGGGTGATGGATACGCAGTATTTT. It encodes CSFTLGAAGVMDTQYF. The chain links TRBV29-1 to TRBJ2-3, with D maybe TRBD1 (6 bases). Trimming removed 8 bases at V and 6 bases at J, with 27 bases between. Per germline, CDR1 SQVTM and CDR2 ANQGSEA. The CDR3 runs to 16 residues.

The chain joins TRBV7-3 to TRBJ2-1, with 15 bases that match TRBD2. J was trimmed by 4 bases and V by 4 bases; bases with no gene match: 5. The CDR3 loop spans 17 amino acids. From germline, CDR1 is SGHTA and CDR2 FQGTGA. As DNA, the CDR3 is TGTGCCAGCAGCTCTCGGACTAGCGGGAGGGGATACAATGAGCAGTTCTTC. It encodes CASSSRTSGRGYNEQFF.

The V call is TRBV19, the J call TRBJ2-7; TRBD1 matches 9 bases. CDR1 and CDR2 (germline): LNHDA, SQIVND (reference sequence). J was trimmed by 5 bases and V by 6 bases; bases with no gene match: 14. The CDR3 has 16 amino acids. CDR3 bases: TGTGCCAGTAGACAAGTACCGGGACAGGGTCTCCACGAGCAGTACTTC. Protein: CASRQVPGQGLHEQYF.

J is TRBJ1-1 and V is TRBV24-1, with 7 bases identical to TRBD1. Germline CDR1 KGHDR, CDR2 SFDVKD. This CDR3 is 19 amino acids long. J lost 3 bases, V lost 3 bases, and 18 bases had no gene match. CDR3 loop: CATSDPGQARAVRDTEAFF. CDR3 nucleotide sequence: TGTGCCACCAGTGATCCTGGACAGGCCCGGGCAGTGAGGGACACTGAAGCTTTCTTT.

The J gene is TRBJ1-4, the V gene TRBV7-8; TRBD1 matches 8 bases. Looked up from germline, CDR1 is SGHVS and CDR2 is FQNEAQ. V lost 4 bases and J lost 0; bases outside the gene matches: 10. CDR3 length: 18 amino acids. The CDR3 DNA follows: TGTGCCAGCAGCTCCCCGGGCAGGGGGCGTGCAACTAATGAAAAACTGTTTTTT. Its protein product is CASSSPGRGRATNEKLFF.

The chain couples TRBV7-9 to TRBJ2-3, with 10 bases that match TRBD1. From germline, CDR1 is SEHNR and CDR2 FQNEAQ (reference sequence). CDR3 length: 14 residues. The J segment lost 6 bases and the V segment lost 1 base, leaving 1 base of the junction unmatched. CDR3 sequence reads: CASSLGQGADTQYF. For the CDR3, the DNA is TGTGCCAGCAGCTTAGGACAGGGGGCTGATACGCAGTATTTT.

CDR3 coding DNA: TGTGCCAGCAGCGTAGACAGGGACACTGAAGCTTTCTTT. Protein sequence: CASSVDRDTEAFF. V usage is TRBV7-8 and J usage is TRBJ1-1, with 7 bases that match TRBD1. This CDR3 is built from 13 residues. V lost 5 bases, J lost 3 bases, and 3 bases stayed unmatched. Germline loops: CDR1 SGHVS, CDR2 FQNEAQ.

The genes are TRBV15 and TRBJ2-5, with D hard to call. The ends were cut back, 1 base at V and 5 bases at J, with 8 bases in the middle. Per the germline V gene, CDR1 is LNHNV and CDR2 is YYDKDF (reference sequence). The length of the CDR3 is 13 residues. The CDR3 DNA follows: TGTGCCACCAGCAGAGCCCCCGCGGAGACCCAGTACTTC. As protein: CATSRAPAETQYF. Full variable domain (outside the CDR3, taken from reference TRBV15 and TRBJ2-5): DAMVIQNPRYQVTQFGKPVTLSCSQTLNHNVMYWYQQKSSQAPKLLFHYYDKDFNNEADTPDNFQSRRPNTSFCFLDIRSPGLGDTAMYLCATSRAPAETQYFGPGTRLLVL.